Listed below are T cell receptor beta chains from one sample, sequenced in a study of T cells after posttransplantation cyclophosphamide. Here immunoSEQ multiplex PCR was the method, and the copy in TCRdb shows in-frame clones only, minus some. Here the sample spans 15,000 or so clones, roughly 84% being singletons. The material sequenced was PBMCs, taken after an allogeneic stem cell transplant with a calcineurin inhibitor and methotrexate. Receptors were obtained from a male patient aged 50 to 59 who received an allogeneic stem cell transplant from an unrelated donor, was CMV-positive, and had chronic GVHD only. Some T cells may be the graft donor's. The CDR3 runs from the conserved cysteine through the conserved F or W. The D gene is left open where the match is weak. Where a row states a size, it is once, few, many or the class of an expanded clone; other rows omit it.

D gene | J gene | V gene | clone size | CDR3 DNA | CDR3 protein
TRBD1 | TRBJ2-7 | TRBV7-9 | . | TGTGCCAGCAGCTTAGGAGAGACAGGGTCCTACGAGCAGTACTTC | CASSLGETGSYEQYF
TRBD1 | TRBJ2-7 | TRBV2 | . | TGTGCCAGCAGTGGGACAGGGGGCAGCGAGCAGTACTTC | CASSGTGGSEQYF
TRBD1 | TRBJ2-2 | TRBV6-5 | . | TGTGCCAGCAGTCCGGGACAGGGATCGTGGGAGCTGTTTTTT | CASSPGQGSWELFF
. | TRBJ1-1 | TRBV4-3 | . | TGCGCCAGCAGCCAAGGAGTGTACGGCACTGAAGCTTTCTTT | CASSQGVYGTEAFF
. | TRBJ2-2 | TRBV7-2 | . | TGTGCCAGCAGCCCCTCTAGCGGACAGACCGGGGAGCTGTTTTTT | CASSPSSGQTGELFF
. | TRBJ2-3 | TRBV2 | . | TGTGCCAGCAGTGTAAGCCTGCGCACAGATACGCAGTATTTT | CASSVSLRTDTQYF
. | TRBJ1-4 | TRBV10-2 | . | TGCGCCAGCAGTGAGGGGGCTCCCGCGGGGGCTAATGAAAAACTGTTTTTT | CASSEGAPAGANEKLFF
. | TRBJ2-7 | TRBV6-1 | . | TGTGCCAGCATGTGGGGCCACGGCTCCTACGAGCAGTACTTC | CASMWGHGSYEQYF
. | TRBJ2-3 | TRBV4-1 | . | TGCGCCAGCAGCCAAGCACCTGGCGGGAAAAGCACAGATACGCAGTATTTT | CASSQAPGGKSTDTQYF
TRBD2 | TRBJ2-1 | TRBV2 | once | TGTGCCAGCAGCCCCGGGAGGACGAACTATGAGCAGTTCTTC | CASSPGRTNYEQFF
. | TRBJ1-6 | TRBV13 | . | TGTGCCAGCAGCTTCGGCGGGCGATATAATTCACCCCTCCACTTT | CASSFGGRYNSPLHF
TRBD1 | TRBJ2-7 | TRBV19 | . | TGTGCCAGTAGGATTCTAGTTAGCGACAGGGCGCTATACGAGCAGTACTTC | CASRILVSDRALYEQYF
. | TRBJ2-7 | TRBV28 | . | TGTGCCAGCAGTTTTCGGGGCGGGACCTACGAGCAGTACTTC | CASSFRGGTYEQYF
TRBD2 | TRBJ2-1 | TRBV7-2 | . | TGTGCCAGCAGCTCTGAAGGGGTTGGCGGGAGGGCCCTCAGAAATGAGCAGTTCTTC | CASSSEGVGGRALRNEQFF
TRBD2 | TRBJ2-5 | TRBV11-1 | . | TGTGCCAGCAGCTTAAGTAAGCGGGAGGCCCAAGAGACCCAGTACTTC | CASSLSKREAQETQYF
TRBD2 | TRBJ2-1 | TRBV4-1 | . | TGCGCCAGCAGCCAAGATTCGCGGGGGGGCGGACCCTACAATGAGCAGTTCTTC | CASSQDSRGGGPYNEQFF
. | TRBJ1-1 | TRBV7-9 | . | TGTGCCAGCAGATCTGAGCTGGTATCCACTGAAGCTTTCTTT | CASRSELVSTEAFF
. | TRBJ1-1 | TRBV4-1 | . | TGCGCCAGCAGCCCCATTAACACGAACACTGAAGCTTTCTTT | CASSPINTNTEAFF
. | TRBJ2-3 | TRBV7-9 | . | TGTGCCAGCAGCTCGCTGGTAACCGGAGCGGATACGCAGTATTTT | CASSSLVTGADTQYF
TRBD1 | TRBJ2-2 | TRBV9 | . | TGTGCCAGCAGCCCAAGACAGGGGGGGGACACCGGGGAGCTGTTTTTT | CASSPRQGGDTGELFF
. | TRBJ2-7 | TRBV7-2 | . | TGTGCCAGCAGCTTGGTCCGGACAGCTTACGAGCAGTACTTC | CASSLVRTAYEQYF
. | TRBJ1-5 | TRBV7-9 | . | TGTGCCAGCAGTTTTGGAGGCGCCAATCAGCCCCAGCATTTT | CASSFGGANQPQHF
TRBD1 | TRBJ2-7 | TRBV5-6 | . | TGTGCCAGCAGCCCCGCGAGACAGGGCCCCTACGAGCAGTACTTC | CASSPARQGPYEQYF
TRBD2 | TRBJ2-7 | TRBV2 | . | TGTGCCAGCAGTGAAGGACTAGCGGGAGGCTACGAGCAGTACTTC | CASSEGLAGGYEQYF
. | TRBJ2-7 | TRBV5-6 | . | TGTGCCAGCAGCCTAAAGGCCGCGGGTAACGAGCAGTACTTC | CASSLKAAGNEQYF
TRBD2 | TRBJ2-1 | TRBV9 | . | TGTGCCAGCAGCGGGACTAGCGACTACTCCTACAATGAGCAGTTCTTC | CASSGTSDYSYNEQFF
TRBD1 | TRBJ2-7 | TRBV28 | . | TGTGCCAGCACCAGACAGGGGGCGGCCTACGAGCAGTACTTC | CASTRQGAAYEQYF
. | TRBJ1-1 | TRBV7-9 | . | TGTGCCAGCAGTTACCGGACAGCGACTGAAGCTTTCTTT | CASSYRTATEAFF
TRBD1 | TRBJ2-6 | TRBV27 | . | TGTGCCAGCAGCACGACAGGGGTGTCTGGGGCCAACGTCCTGACTTTC | CASSTTGVSGANVLTF
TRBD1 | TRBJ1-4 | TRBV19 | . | TGTGCCAGCCTAAAGGGACAGGTAAACCCAACTAATGAAAAACTGTTTTTT | CASLKGQVNPTNEKLFF
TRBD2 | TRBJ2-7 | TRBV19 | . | TGTGCCAGTAGTGGCGGGGGGGCCTCCTACGAGCAGTACTTC | CASSGGGASYEQYF
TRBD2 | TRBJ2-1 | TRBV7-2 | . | TGTGCCAGCAGCTTGACTAGCGGGACCTTACTGTACAATGAGCAGTTCTTC | CASSLTSGTLLYNEQFF
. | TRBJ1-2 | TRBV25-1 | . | TGTGCCAGCAGTGTAACAGGATATAACTATGGCTACACCTTC | CASSVTGYNYGYTF
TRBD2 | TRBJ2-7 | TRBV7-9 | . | TGTGCCAGCAGCTTAGCGGGGGATAGCGGGGCCTACGAGCAGTACTTC | CASSLAGDSGAYEQYF
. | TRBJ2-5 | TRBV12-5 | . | TGTGCTAGTGGTACACAGGGTGATGAGACCCAGTACTTC | CASGTQGDETQYF
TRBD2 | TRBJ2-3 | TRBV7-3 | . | TGTGCCAGCAGCTTACGGGGGGAAGCAGATACGCAGTATTTT | CASSLRGEADTQYF
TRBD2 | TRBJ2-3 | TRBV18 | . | TGTGCCAGCTCACCTCCAGCGGGGGCAGGCACAGATACGCAGTATTTT | CASSPPAGAGTDTQYF
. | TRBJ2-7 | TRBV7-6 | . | TGTGCCAGCAGCAGTAGCGGATACGAGCAGTACTTC | CASSSSGYEQYF
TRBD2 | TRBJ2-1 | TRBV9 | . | TGTGCCAGCAGCGTAGGAGTGACTAGCGGGTACAATGAGCAGTTCTTC | CASSVGVTSGYNEQFF
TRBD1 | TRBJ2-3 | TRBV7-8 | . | TGTGCCAGCAGCCCCCGGACAGGGGTCCGGGGGGCGGGACCAGATACGCAGTATTTT | CASSPRTGVRGAGPDTQYF
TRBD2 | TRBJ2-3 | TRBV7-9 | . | TGTGCCAGCAGCTTATCTGACAGCGGGAGGGCGACGGATACGCAGTATTTT | CASSLSDSGRATDTQYF
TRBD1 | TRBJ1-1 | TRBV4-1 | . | TGCGCCAGCAGCCCACTAGACAGGGAAGGCGCTGAAGCTTTCTTT | CASSPLDREGAEAFF
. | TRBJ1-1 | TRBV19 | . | TGTGCCAGTGGCGCAGGGCCCGAAGCTTTCTTT | CASGAGPEAFF
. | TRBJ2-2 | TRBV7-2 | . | TGTGCCAGCAGCCCGGGAGTGGGGAACGCCGGGGAGCTGTTTTTT | CASSPGVGNAGELFF
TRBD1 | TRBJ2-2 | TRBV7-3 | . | TGTGCCAGCAGCACATCAGCAGGGGGCACCGGGGAGCTGTTTTTT | CASSTSAGGTGELFF
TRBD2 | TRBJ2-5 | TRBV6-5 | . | TGTGCCAGCAGAACAACTTCCGGGACTAGCCACTTC | CASRTTSGTSHF
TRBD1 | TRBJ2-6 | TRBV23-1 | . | TGCGCCAGCAACCGGGACAGGGGTTCTGGGGCCAACGTCCTGACTTTC | CASNRDRGSGANVLTF
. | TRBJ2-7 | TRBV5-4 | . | TGTGCCAGCAGCCCCCCAGCCCCCCCCAGTACCACAGGAAACTACGAGCAGTACTTC | CASSPPAPPSTTGNYEQYF
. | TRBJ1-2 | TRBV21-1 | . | TGTGCCAGCAGCAAAGAGGGGGAAAAGGGAAACTATGGCTACACCTTC | CASSKEGEKGNYGYTF
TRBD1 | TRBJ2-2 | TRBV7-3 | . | TGTGCCAGCAGCTCACAGGGGTACACCGGGGAGCTGTTTTTT | CASSSQGYTGELFF
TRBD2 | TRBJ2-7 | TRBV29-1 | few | TGCAGCGCCATATCCGGGACTAGTCTTCCCGAGCAGTACTTC | CSAISGTSLPEQYF
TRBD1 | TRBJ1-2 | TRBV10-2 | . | TGCGCCAGCAGTAGTCCCCGAGACAGGGGAGGGCATGGCTACACCTTC | CASSSPRDRGGHGYTF
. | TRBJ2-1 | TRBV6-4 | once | TGTGCCAGCAGTGACTACGAGCTCCTAGGCCACAATGAGCAGTTCTTC | CASSDYELLGHNEQFF
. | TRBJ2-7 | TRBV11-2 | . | TGTGCCAGCAGCTTATGGGCAGCCTACGAGCAGTACTTC | CASSLWAAYEQYF